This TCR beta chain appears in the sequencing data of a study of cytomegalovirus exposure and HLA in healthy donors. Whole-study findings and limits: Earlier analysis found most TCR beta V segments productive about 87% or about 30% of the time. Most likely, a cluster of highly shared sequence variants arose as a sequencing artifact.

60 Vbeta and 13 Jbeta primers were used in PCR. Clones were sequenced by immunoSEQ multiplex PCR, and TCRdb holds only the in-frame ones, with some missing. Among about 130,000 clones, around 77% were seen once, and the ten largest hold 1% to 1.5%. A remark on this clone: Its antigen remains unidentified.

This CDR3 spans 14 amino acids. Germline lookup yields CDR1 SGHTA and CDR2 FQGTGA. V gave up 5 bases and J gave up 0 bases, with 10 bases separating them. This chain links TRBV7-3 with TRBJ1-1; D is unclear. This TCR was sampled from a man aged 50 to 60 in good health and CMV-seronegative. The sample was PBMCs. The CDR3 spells CASSASGLNTEAFF. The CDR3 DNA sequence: TGTGCCAGCAGCGCCAGCGGGCTGAACACTGAAGCTTTCTTT. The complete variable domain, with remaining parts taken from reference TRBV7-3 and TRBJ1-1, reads GAGVSQTPSNKVTEKGKYVELRCDPISGHTALYWYRQSLGQGPEFLIYFQGTGAADDSGLPNDRFFAVRPEGSVSTLKIQRTERGDSAVYLCASSASGLNTEAFFGQGTRLTVV.